A single sample gave rise to the 32 T cell receptor beta chains below, sequenced in a study of shared clonotypes between healthy human individuals. CD45RO-negative, CCR7-positively selected cells formed the naive CD8 fraction, excluding terminally differentiated effector memory CD45RA+ cells. Generated by immunoSEQ multiplex PCR, the TCRdb table keeps only in-frame clones and is missing some. The sample records about 2 million clones, about 95% being singletons. Sequencing input: naive CD8+ T cells sorted from blood. Source of these receptors: a man between 18 and 29 years old in good health.

The V gene is TRBV7-3, the J gene TRBJ1-1; D might be TRBD1 (6 bases). The CDR3 has 13 residues. Trimming took off 7 bases at V and 1 base at J, with 10 bases between the two ends. Germline loops: CDR1 SGHTA, CDR2 FQGTGA. CDR3 residues: CASKRDKNTEAFF. The CDR3 DNA is TGTGCCAGCAAAAGGGACAAGAACACTGAAGCTTTCTTT. Together with reference TRBV7-3 and TRBJ1-1, the CDR3 gives the full variable domain: GAGVSQTPSNKVTEKGKYVELRCDPISGHTALYWYRQSLGQGPEFLIYFQGTGAADDSGLPNDRFFAVRPEGSVSTLKIQRTERGDSAVYLCASKRDKNTEAFFGQGTRLTVV.

The chain's CDR3 is CASSLRGFGTEAFF. The CDR3 nucleotides are TGCGCCAGCAGCTTAAGGGGGTTCGGCACTGAAGCTTTCTTT. The chain employs TRBV5-1 and TRBJ1-1; D may be TRBD1 (6 bases). This CDR3 is 14 amino acids long. Germline assignment: CDR1 SGHRS and CDR2 YFSETQ. Trimming removed 2 bases at V and 4 bases at J, with 12 bases between.

This chain connects TRBV13 to TRBJ2-7, with D possibly called TRBD1 or TRBD2 (6 bases each). V was clipped by 8 bases and J by 6 bases, with 17 bases between them. The CDR3 runs 13 residues. CDR1 is PRHDT and CDR2 is FYEKMQ in the germline V gene (reference sequence). The CDR3 sequence is CASSGEWGAEQYF. CDR3 sequence (DNA): TGTGCCAGCTCTGGCGAATGGGGGGCCGAGCAGTACTTC.

Concerning this clone itself: The sample has other DNA sequences that encode this CDR3 too. The rearrangement uses TRBV6-5 and TRBJ2-1; D perhaps matches TRBD1 (5 bases). The CDR3 has 13 amino acids. The germline CDR1 and CDR2 sequences are MNHEY and SVGAGI. V dropped 6 bases and J dropped 4 bases, with 10 bases sitting between them. This CDR3 reads CASRPDSYNEQFF. CDR3 nucleotide sequence: TGTGCCAGCAGACCCGACAGTTACAATGAGCAGTTCTTC.

The rearrangement joins TRBV9 to TRBJ2-2; D unresolved. The CDR3 covers 12 residues. The germline V gene encodes CDR1 SGDLS and CDR2 YYNGEE. Trimming took off 4 bases at V and 8 bases at J, with 9 bases between the two ends. The CDR3 reads CASSFPLGELFF. CDR3 coding DNA: TGTGCCAGCAGCTTCCCTCTGGGGGAGCTGTTTTTT.

This clone was seen only once. The chain carries TRBV7-9 and TRBJ2-3; the match to TRBD1 covers 9 bases. The CDR3 has 17 residues. Germline CDR1 is SEHNR and CDR2 is FQNEAQ (reference sequence). Losses at the gene ends were 7 bases for V and 5 bases for J; bases not matched to a gene: 16. CDR3 in amino acids: CASKRTKGTGPLDTQYF. For the CDR3, the DNA is TGTGCCAGCAAGAGGACTAAGGGGACAGGGCCTCTAGATACGCAGTATTTT.

Points on this clone: One junction end does not reproduce the germline sequence, and a read error may be involved. The chain has TRBV7-7 and TRBJ2-1; 10 bases line up with TRBD2. From germline, CDR1 is SSHAT and CDR2 FNYEAQ (reference sequence). This CDR3 spans 15 amino acids. In DNA form, the CDR3 reads TGTGCTAGCAGCTTAGCACTAGCGGGGCTGGGGGAGCAGTTCTTC. It translates to CASSLALAGLGEQFF. The full variable domain, completed using reference TRBV7-7 and TRBJ2-1, is GAGVSQSPRYKVTKRGQDVTLRCDPISSHATLYWYQQALGQGPEFLTYFNYEAQPDKSGLPSDRFSAERPEGSISTLTIQRTEQRDSAMYRCASSLALAGLGEQFFGPGTRLTVL.

V usage is TRBV5-1 and J usage is TRBJ2-1; tentative D call: TRBD2 (6 bases). The CDR3 has 17 amino acids. Germline values: CDR1 SGHRS, CDR2 YFSETQ. V was pared by 4 bases and J by 7 bases, with 24 bases between. DNA for the CDR3: TGCGCCAGCAGCCTCGAAATTTGGGGCGGGGCCGGGAATGAGCAGTTCTTC. The encoded protein is CASSLEIWGGAGNEQFF.

The CDR3 spells CASSYRTADTQYF. CDR3 coding DNA: TGTGCCAGCAGCTATCGGACGGCGGATACGCAGTATTTT. The rearrangement uses TRBV7-9 and TRBJ2-3; D remains unclear. The V gene's germline CDR1 is SEHNR and CDR2 FQNEAQ (reference sequence). V was trimmed by 4 bases and J by 6 bases, leaving 11 bases between them. The CDR3 sequence is 13 residues long.

This clone was detected only once. The chain links TRBV4-3 to TRBJ1-2; D perhaps matches TRBD1 (5 bases). In germline, CDR1 is LGHNA, CDR2 YSLEER. Trimming cost V 0 bases and J 6 bases, with 17 bases left between them. This CDR3 has 16 amino acids. The CDR3, as DNA: TGCGCCAGCAGCCAAGATTTGGGACGACTATTGGATGGCTACACCTTC. It encodes CASSQDLGRLLDGYTF.

The V and J genes are TRBV9 and TRBJ1-1; no firm D call. This CDR3 is built from 13 residues. Trimming cost V 3 bases and J 4 bases, with 10 bases left between them. The germline V gene encodes CDR1 SGDLS and CDR2 YYNGEE. CDR3 sequence: CASSGRAGTEAFF. CDR3 nucleotide sequence: TGTGCCAGCAGCGGCCGGGCGGGCACTGAAGCTTTCTTT.

The DNA for the CDR3 is TGTGCCAGCAGCTTGGACAAGGGTGACTACGAGCAGTACTTC. As protein: CASSLDKGDYEQYF. V usage is TRBV5-4 and J usage is TRBJ2-7, with D hard to call. V dropped 0 bases and J dropped 3 bases, with 10 bases sitting between them. Looked up from germline, CDR1 is SGHNT and CDR2 is YYREEE (reference sequence). The CDR3 runs 14 residues. Filled out from reference TRBV5-4 and TRBJ2-7, the complete variable domain reads ETGVTQSPTHLIKTRGQQVTLRCSSQSGHNTVSWYQQALGQGPQFIFQYYREEENGRGNFPPRFSGLQFPNYSSELNVNALELDDSALYLCASSLDKGDYEQYFGPGTRLTVT.

V and J are TRBV4-1 and TRBJ1-2; a weak D match, TRBD1 (6 bases). The CDR3 length is 17 residues. V lost 1 base and J lost 4, with 19 bases in between. Germline CDR1 reads MGHRA; CDR2 reads YSYEKL. CDR3 coding DNA: TGCGCCAGCAGCCAAGTCGAAGAAGGACAGAGAATCTATGGCTACACCTTC. This gives the protein CASSQVEEGQRIYGYTF.

The rearrangement links TRBV28 to TRBJ1-1; no clear D gene. The CDR3 runs 13 residues. Germline-derived CDR1 and CDR2 are MDHEN and SYDVKM. The V end was cut by 3 bases, the J end by 1 base, with 6 bases between. CDR3 nucleotide sequence: TGTGCCAGCAGTTTTGACGGGAACACTGAAGCTTTCTTT. Translated, it gives CASSFDGNTEAFF.

The chain carries TRBV7-4 and TRBJ2-7; tentatively, D is TRBD2 (6 bases). Per the germline V gene, CDR1 is SGHVT and CDR2 is SQSDAQ. This CDR3 is 15 amino acids long. V was pared by 1 base and J by 0 bases, with 10 bases between. CDR3 in DNA: TGTGCCAGCAGCTTAGACGGGGGATACTCCTACGAGCAGTACTTC. This sequence encodes CASSLDGGYSYEQYF.

The chain couples TRBV7-9 to TRBJ2-1, with a possible D match to TRBD2 (6 bases). The ends were cut back, 5 bases at V and 7 bases at J, with 18 bases in the middle. Germline loops: CDR1 SEHNR, CDR2 FQNEAQ (reference sequence). This CDR3 has 15 amino acids. The CDR3 DNA sequence: TGTGCCAGCAGCCCAGCGCAAGGAGGGCGGAATGAGCAGTTCTTC. Translated, it gives CASSPAQGGRNEQFF.

This clone was detected once. V and J are TRBV4-1 and TRBJ2-3; 15 nucleotides line up with TRBD2. The length of the CDR3 is 18 residues. The germline V gene encodes CDR1 MGHRA and CDR2 YSYEKL. With V trimmed by 3 bases and J by 2 bases, 6 bases remained unmatched. The CDR3 DNA reads TGCGCCAGCAGCCAGGGGACTAGCGGGGGGCCAATCACAGATACGCAGTATTTT. Protein sequence: CASSQGTSGGPITDTQYF.

The chain couples TRBV5-1 to TRBJ2-2, with D unclear. The CDR3 has 13 residues. Germline loops: CDR1 SGHRS, CDR2 YFSETQ. The ends were cut back, 3 bases at V and 4 bases at J, with 7 bases in the middle. The DNA for the CDR3 is TGCGCCAGCAGCTGGGTCGGCACCGGGGAGCTGTTTTTT. This sequence encodes CASSWVGTGELFF.

V and J are TRBV5-4 and TRBJ1-2, with 7 bases matching TRBD1. V dropped 4 bases and J dropped 0; count of bases not matched to a gene: 9. The CDR3 spans 16 residues. Germline CDR1 reads SGHNT; CDR2 reads YYREEE (reference sequence). The CDR3, as DNA: TGTGCCAGCAGCCAGACGACAGGGCTAGCTAACTATGGCTACACCTTC. Its translation is CASSQTTGLANYGYTF.

On this clone: The same CDR3 also results from other DNA sequences found in this sample. The chain links TRBV27 to TRBJ2-1; 8 nucleotides match TRBD2. Germline CDR1 and CDR2: MNHEY and SMNVEV (reference sequence). V dropped 6 bases and J dropped 0; count of bases not matched to a gene: 7. The CDR3 is 16 residues long. CDR3 in amino acids: CASSPSGGSSYNEQFF. CDR3 coding DNA: TGTGCCAGCAGCCCTTCGGGGGGGAGCTCCTACAATGAGCAGTTCTTC.

The J gene is TRBJ2-1, the V gene TRBV28, with TRBD2 as a possible D gene (5 bases). This CDR3 has 14 amino acids. Germline V gene sequence: CDR1 MDHEN, CDR2 SYDVKM. With 1 base removed from V and 2 bases from J, the gap between germline ends came to 6 bases. CDR3 amino acids: CASSLLTTYNEQFF. DNA for the CDR3: TGTGCCAGCAGTTTATTGACTACCTACAATGAGCAGTTCTTC.

The chain employs TRBV9 and TRBJ1-1; a possible D gene is TRBD1 (6 bases). Trimming cost V 0 bases and J 6 bases, with 12 bases left between them. Germline CDR1 reads SGDLS; CDR2 reads YYNGEE. CDR3 length: 14 amino acids. The CDR3, as DNA: TGTGCCAGCAGCGTAGGAGGGGACACTCCTGAAGCTTTCTTT. Encoded protein: CASSVGGDTPEAFF.

The chain couples TRBV2 to TRBJ1-2; 7 bases are shared with TRBD1. This CDR3 spans 17 amino acids. Germline V gives CDR1 SNHLY, CDR2 FYNNEI. Trimming cost V 5 bases and J 4 bases; bases outside gene matches: 16. CDR3 amino acids: CASSPPGQQGGGYGYTF. CDR3 coding DNA: TGTGCCAGCAGTCCTCCGGGACAGCAGGGCGGTGGCTATGGCTACACCTTC.

The chain links TRBV19 to TRBJ1-5; D remains ambiguous. Germline loops: CDR1 LNHDA, CDR2 SQIVND (reference sequence). This CDR3 comprises 15 residues. V lost 3 bases and J 5 bases, leaving 14 bases between the germline ends. The CDR3 protein is CASSILGEWYQPQHF. In DNA form, the CDR3 reads TGTGCCAGTAGTATCCTTGGAGAGTGGTATCAGCCCCAGCATTTT.

J is TRBJ1-4 and V is TRBV4-1; possibly TRBD1 for D (6 bases). Germline V lookup: CDR1 MGHRA, CDR2 YSYEKL. Trimming cost V 4 bases and J 3 bases, with 18 bases left between them. The CDR3 loop spans 17 amino acids. CDR3 DNA: TGCGCCAGCAGCCCCCGACAGGAATCGGGGGCTAATGAAAAACTGTTTTTT. Translated: CASSPRQESGANEKLFF.

CDR3 loop: CAWSSRNEDEQYF. Written as DNA, the CDR3 is TGTGCCTGGAGTAGCAGGAACGAGGACGAGCAGTACTTC. The genes are TRBV30 and TRBJ2-7, with D unclear. The CDR3 covers 13 residues. Germline CDR1 is GTSNPN and CDR2 is SVGIG (reference sequence). V dropped 2 bases and J dropped 5 bases, with 13 bases sitting between them. Drawing the rest from reference TRBV30 and TRBJ2-7, the complete variable domain is SQTIHQWPATLVQPVGSPLSLECTVEGTSNPNLYWYRQAAGRGLQLLFYSVGIGQISSEVPQNLSASRPQDRQFILSSKKLLLSDSGFYLCAWSSRNEDEQYFGPGTRLTVT.

CDR3 sequence: CASRGGGYVGNEQYF. For the CDR3, the DNA is TGTGCCAGCAGAGGGGGGGGCTATGTCGGGAACGAGCAGTACTTC. The gene calls are TRBV27 and TRBJ2-7; D is perhaps TRBD2 (7 bases). The CDR3 is 15 residues long. V lost 6 bases and J lost 5, with 20 bases in between. Per the germline V gene, CDR1 is MNHEY and CDR2 is SMNVEV (reference sequence).

V gene TRBV4-1 combines with J gene TRBJ1-4; D is ambiguous. CDR1 and CDR2 from the germline V gene are MGHRA and YSYEKL. The germline V and J ends were trimmed by 3 bases and 0 bases, with 5 bases remaining between them. CDR3 size: 14 residues. The chain's CDR3 is CASSHGTTNEKLFF. The CDR3 DNA follows: TGCGCCAGCAGCCACGGGACAACTAATGAAAAACTGTTTTTT.

As to this clone: In the same sample, other DNA sequences code for this CDR3. The rearrangement links TRBV5-4 to TRBJ1-2; weak D call: TRBD1 (6 bases). This CDR3 has 12 residues. With 3 bases removed from V and 6 bases from J, the gap between germline ends came to 9 bases. CDR1 and CDR2 (germline): SGHNT, YYREEE (reference sequence). The CDR3 here is CASSSTGDGYTF. In DNA, the CDR3 is TGTGCCAGCAGCTCGACAGGAGATGGCTACACCTTC.

This rearrangement joins TRBV9 to TRBJ2-7, with D possibly matching TRBD1 (5 bases). Germline loops: CDR1 SGDLS, CDR2 YYNGEE. V lost 4 bases, J lost 3 bases, and 11 bases lay in between. CDR3 length: 13 residues. The CDR3 DNA follows: TGTGCCAGCAGCCCTGGGGCAGTCTACGAGCAGTACTTC. It translates to CASSPGAVYEQYF.

This clone was detected once. CDR3 amino acids: CASSYGWGQYF. As DNA, the CDR3 is TGTGCCAGCAGTTATGGATGGGGGCAGTACTTC. The chain is built from TRBV6-6 and TRBJ2-7; no firm D call. Germline V gene lookup returns CDR1 MNHNY and CDR2 SVGAGI (reference sequence). There are 11 residues in the CDR3. Between the trimmed V and J ends, which lost 3 bases and 9 bases, there was a span of 9 bases.

This clone has only a few counts. This specimen includes other DNA sequences encoding the same CDR3. The chain is built from TRBV4-1 and TRBJ2-1, with a possible D match to TRBD1 (5 bases). The germline V gene encodes CDR1 MGHRA and CDR2 YSYEKL. V was trimmed by 1 base and J by 7 bases, leaving 5 bases between them. CDR3 size: 12 residues. The CDR3 DNA is TGCGCCAGCAGCCAAGCAGGGAATGAGCAGTTCTTC. Amino acid sequence: CASSQAGNEQFF.